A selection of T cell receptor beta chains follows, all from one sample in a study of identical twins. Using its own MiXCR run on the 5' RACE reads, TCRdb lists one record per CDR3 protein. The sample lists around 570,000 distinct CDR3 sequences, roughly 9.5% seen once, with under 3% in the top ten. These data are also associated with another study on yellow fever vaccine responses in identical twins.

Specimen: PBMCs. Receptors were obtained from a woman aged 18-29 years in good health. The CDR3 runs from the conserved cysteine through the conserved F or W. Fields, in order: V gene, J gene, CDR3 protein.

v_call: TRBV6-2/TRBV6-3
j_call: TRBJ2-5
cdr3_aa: CASSDPGGQETQYF

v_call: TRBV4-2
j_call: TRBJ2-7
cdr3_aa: CASSQALPSYEQYF

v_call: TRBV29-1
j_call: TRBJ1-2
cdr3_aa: CSVVGQGHGYTF

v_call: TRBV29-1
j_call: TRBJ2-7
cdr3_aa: CSVAGTLSYEQYF

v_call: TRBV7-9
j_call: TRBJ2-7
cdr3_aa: CASSLDSGAYEQYF

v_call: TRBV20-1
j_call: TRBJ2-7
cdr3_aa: CSARPSGTYEQYF

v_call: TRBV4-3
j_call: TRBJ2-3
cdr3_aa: CASSQGRLTDTQYF

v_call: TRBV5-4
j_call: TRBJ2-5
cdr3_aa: CASSSDGGGTETQYF

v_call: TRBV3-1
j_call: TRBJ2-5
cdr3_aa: CASSQVNRGETQYF

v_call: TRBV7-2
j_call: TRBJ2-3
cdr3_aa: CASSFLSGKIDTQYF

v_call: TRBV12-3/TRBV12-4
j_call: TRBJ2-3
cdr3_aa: CASTGATDTQYF

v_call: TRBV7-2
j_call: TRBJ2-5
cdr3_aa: CASSWGLARMYF

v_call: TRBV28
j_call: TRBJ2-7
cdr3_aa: CASSLYGAADYEQYF

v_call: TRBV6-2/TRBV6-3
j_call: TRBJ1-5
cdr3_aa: CASSLAGRIENQPQHF

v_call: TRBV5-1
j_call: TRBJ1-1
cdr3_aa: CASSLGRTGGTEAFF

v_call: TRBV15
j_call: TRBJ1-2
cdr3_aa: CATSRGDSYGYTF

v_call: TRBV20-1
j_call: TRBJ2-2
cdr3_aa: CSAGARGPGELFF

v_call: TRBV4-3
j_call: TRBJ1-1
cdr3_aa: CASSRRIGREAFF

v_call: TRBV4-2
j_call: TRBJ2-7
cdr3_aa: CASSHLGQGTSYEQYF

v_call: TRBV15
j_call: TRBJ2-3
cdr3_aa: CATTTGGTDTQYF

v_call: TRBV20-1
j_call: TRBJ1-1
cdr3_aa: CSARSGTGGTEAFF

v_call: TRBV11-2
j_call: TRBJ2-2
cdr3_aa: CASSLGGTTWGGELFF

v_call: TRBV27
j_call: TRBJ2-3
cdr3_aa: CASTSFGGTDTQYF

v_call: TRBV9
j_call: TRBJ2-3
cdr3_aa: CASSPGPGLANTDTQYF

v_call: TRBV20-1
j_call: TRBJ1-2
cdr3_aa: CSASLQGQGYGYTF

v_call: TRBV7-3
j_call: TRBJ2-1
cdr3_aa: CASSSDPSHEQFF

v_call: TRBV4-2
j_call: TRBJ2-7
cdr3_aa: CASSQPGQGEHEQYF

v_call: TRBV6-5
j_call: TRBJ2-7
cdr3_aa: CASSFTDSNYEQYF

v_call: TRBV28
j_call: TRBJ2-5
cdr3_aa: CASSLLYALQETQYF

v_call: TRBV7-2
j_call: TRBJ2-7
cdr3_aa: CASSLVSLGEQYF

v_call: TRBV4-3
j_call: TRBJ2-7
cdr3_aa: CASSQDNPSGSYEQYF

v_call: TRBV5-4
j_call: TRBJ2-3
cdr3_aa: CASSPHAGTGDTDTQYF

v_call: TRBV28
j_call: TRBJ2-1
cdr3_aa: CASNPVGQMLTEQFF

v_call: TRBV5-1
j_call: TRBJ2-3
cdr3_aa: CASSSTFSGRGTDTQYF

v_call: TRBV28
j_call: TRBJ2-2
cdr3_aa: CASSSSGRAAGELFF

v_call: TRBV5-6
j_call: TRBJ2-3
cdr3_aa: CASSSGSFGDTQYF

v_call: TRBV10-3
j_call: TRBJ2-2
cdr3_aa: CATRTRRESNTGELFF

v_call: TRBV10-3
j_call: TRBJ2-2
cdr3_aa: CAISSNSGELFF

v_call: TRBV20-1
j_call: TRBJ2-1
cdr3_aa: CSGGGANLYNEQFF

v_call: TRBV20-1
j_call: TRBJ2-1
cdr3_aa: CSARDPSGRTEQFF

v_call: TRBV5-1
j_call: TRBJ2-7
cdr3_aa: CASSLDRVPYEQYF

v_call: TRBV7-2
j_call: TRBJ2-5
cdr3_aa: CASSLGQGVASRETQYF

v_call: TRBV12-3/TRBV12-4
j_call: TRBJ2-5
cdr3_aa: CASSPGAGGLETQYF

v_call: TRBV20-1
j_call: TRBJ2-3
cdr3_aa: CSASRAGGPADTQYF

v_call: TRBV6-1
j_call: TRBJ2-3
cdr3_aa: CASSPRDGKYTDTQYF

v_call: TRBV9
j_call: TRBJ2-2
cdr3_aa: CASSAKTSVSGELFF

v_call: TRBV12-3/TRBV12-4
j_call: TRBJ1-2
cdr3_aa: CASSPRTLLRGYGYTF

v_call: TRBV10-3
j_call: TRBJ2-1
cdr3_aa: CAISDADHSSNEQFF